Following are 4 T cell receptor beta chains from one sample sequenced in a study of T cells in Graves' hyperthyroidism and ophthalmopathy. The source material, RNA transcripts, was used to amplify TCR beta CDR3 regions. The HTBI primer set was used in a first-round RT-PCR of the TCR CDR3. MiXCR was run by TCRdb on the multiplex PCR reads, yielding one entry per CDR3 protein. This sample has roughly 200,000 distinct CDR3 sequences; approximately 16% occur once, and the top ten carry about 45%. The sample was blood. The source is a man aged 35 to 55 with Graves' hyperthyroidism.

The chain links TRBV20-1 to TRBJ2-5; 8 bases align to TRBD1. The CDR3 is 14 residues long. With 0 bases clipped from V and 4 bases from J, the junction kept 4 bases outside the gene matches. The germline V gene encodes CDR1 DFQATT and CDR2 SNEGSKA (reference sequence). The CDR3 region has the DNA TGCAGTGCTAGAGATCGACAGGGGAGAGAGACCCAGTACTTC. This translates into CSARDRQGRETQYF.

This clonotype was picked up a small number of times. The genes are TRBV7-2 and TRBJ2-1, with 7 bases identical to TRBD1. Germline CDR1 is SGHTA and CDR2 is FQGNSA. Germline trimming cut 5 bases from V and 6 bases from J; bases unmatched to any gene: 13. This CDR3 comprises 16 residues. CDR3 sequence reads: CASSRVGGHLSNEQFF. CDR3 bases: TGTGCCAGCAGCCGAGTAGGGGGCCACCTTTCCAATGAGCAGTTCTTC.

This chain connects TRBV28 to TRBJ1-6; D perhaps matches TRBD1 (5 bases). Germline assignment: CDR1 MDHEN and CDR2 SYDVKM. This CDR3 contains 17 residues. Trimming stripped 3 bases from V and 4 bases from J, with 16 bases between. The CDR3: CASSFGTPMGYNSPLHF. In DNA, the CDR3 is TGTGCCAGCAGTTTCGGGACGCCGATGGGATATAATTCACCCCTCCACTTT.

This clonotype was observed at least ten times. The V call is TRBV14, the J call TRBJ2-3, with D possibly being TRBD2 (6 bases). There are 16 residues in the CDR3. Germline V gene data show CDR1 as SGHDN and CDR2 as FVKESK. V dropped 5 bases and J dropped 0 bases, with 15 bases sitting between them. Here the CDR3 DNA reads TGTGCCAGCAGCACGGGACTCGCAACTAGCACAGATACGCAGTATTTT. The encoded protein is CASSTGLATSTDTQYF.